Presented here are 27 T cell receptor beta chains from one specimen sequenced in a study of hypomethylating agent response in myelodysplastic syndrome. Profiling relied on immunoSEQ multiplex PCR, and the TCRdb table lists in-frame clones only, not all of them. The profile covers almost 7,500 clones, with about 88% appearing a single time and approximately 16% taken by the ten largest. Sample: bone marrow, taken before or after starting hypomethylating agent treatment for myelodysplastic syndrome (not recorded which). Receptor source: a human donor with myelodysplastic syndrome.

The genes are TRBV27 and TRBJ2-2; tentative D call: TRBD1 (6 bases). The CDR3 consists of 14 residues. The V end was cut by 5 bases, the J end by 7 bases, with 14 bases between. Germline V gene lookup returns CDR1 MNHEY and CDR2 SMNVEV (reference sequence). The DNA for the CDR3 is TGTGCCAGCAGTAGAAACAGGGACCTCGGGGAGCTGTTTTTT. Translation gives CASSRNRDLGELFF.

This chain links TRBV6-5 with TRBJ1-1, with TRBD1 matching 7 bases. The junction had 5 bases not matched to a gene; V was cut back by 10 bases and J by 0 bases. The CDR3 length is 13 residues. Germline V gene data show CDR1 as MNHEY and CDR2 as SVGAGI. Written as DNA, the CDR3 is TGTGCCACCGGGGGGACAGTGAACACTGAAGCTTTCTTT. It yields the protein CATGGTVNTEAFF.

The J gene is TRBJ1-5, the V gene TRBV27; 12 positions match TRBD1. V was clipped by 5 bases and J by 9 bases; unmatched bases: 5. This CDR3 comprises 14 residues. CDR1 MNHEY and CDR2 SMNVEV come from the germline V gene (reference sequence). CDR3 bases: TGTGCCAGCAGTCGGGGACAGGGGGCCCGGCCCCAGCATTTT. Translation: CASSRGQGARPQHF.

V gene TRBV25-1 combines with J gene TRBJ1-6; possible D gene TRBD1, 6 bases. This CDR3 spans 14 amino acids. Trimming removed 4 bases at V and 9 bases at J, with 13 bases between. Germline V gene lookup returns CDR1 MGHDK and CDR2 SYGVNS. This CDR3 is CASSATGTGSPLHF. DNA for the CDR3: TGTGCCAGCAGTGCAACAGGGACGGGTTCACCCCTCCACTTT.

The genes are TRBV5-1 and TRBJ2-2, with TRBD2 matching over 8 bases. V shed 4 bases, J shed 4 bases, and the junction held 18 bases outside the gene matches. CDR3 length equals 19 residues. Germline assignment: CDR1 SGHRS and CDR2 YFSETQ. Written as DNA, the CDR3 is TGCGCCAGCAGCGGCTCCCTTGGCGGGGGGAGCTTTAGCACCGGGGAGCTGTTTTTT. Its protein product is CASSGSLGGGSFSTGELFF.

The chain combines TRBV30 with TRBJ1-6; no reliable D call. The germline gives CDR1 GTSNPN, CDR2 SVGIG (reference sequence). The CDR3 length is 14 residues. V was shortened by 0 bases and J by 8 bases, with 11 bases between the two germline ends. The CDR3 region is CAWSVGRFDSPLHF. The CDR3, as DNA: TGTGCCTGGAGTGTTGGCAGATTTGATTCACCCCTCCACTTT.

The CDR3 nucleotides read TGTGCCAGCAGCAGTCGTGGGGGGGGTCCCGGGGAGCTGTTTTTT. This sequence encodes CASSSRGGGPGELFF. The V and J genes are TRBV7-3 and TRBJ2-2; 7 positions match TRBD2. Germline V gene sequence: CDR1 SGHTA, CDR2 FQGTGA. J gave up 6 bases and V 5 bases, and 9 bases lay outside the gene matches. CDR3 length: 15 residues.

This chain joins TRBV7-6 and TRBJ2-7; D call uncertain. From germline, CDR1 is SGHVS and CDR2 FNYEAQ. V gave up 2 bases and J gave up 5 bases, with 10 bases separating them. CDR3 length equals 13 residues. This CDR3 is CASSLLQAHEQYF. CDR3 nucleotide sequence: TGTGCCAGCAGCTTATTGCAGGCCCACGAGCAGTACTTC.

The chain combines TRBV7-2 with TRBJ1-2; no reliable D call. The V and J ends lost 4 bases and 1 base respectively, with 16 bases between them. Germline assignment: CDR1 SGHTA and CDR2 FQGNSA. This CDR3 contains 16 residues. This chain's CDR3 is CASSSLLQGLNYGYTF. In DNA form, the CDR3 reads TGTGCCAGCAGCTCTCTTCTCCAAGGGCTTAACTATGGCTACACCTTC.

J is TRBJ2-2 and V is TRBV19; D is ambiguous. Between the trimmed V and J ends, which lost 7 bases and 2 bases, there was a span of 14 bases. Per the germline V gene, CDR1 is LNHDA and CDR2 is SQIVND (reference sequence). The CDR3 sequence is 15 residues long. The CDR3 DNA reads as TGTGCCAGTAAAGGTTTGGACCGAAACACCGGGGAGCTGTTTTTT. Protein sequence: CASKGLDRNTGELFF.

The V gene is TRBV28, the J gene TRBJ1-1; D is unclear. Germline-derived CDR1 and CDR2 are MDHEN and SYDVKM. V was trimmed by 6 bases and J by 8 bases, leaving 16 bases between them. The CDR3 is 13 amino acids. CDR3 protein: CASRHTPLREAFF. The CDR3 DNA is TGTGCCAGCAGACATACCCCCCTCAGGGAAGCTTTCTTT.

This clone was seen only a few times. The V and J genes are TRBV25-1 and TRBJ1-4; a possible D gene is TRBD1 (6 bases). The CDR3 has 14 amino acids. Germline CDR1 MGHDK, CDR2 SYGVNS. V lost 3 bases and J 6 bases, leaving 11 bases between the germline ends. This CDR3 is CASSDRTAHEKLFF. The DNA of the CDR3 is TGTGCCAGCAGTGACAGGACAGCCCATGAAAAACTGTTTTTT.

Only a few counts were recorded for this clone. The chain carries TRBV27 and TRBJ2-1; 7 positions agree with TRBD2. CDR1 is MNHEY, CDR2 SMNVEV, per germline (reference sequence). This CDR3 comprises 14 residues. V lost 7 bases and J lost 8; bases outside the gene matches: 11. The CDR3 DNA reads TGTGCCAGCAAGGGCAGGTGGGCGGGAGATGAGCAGTTCTTC. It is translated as CASKGRWAGDEQFF.

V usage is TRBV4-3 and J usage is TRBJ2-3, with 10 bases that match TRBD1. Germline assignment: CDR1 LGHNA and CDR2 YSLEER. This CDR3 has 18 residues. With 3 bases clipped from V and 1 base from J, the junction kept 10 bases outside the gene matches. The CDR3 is CASSQDRQGAAGTDTQYF. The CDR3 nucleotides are TGCGCCAGCAGCCAGGATAGACAGGGGGCGGCGGGCACAGATACGCAGTATTTT.

The CDR3, as DNA: TGTGCCAGCAGCTTAAACAGGGCTTACAATGAGCAGTTCTTC. It encodes CASSLNRAYNEQFF. V usage is TRBV7-6 and J usage is TRBJ2-1; a possible D gene is TRBD1 (6 bases). The CDR3 contains 14 residues. Deletions cut 2 bases from V and 4 bases from J, with 9 bases between. CDR1 and CDR2 (germline): SGHVS, FNYEAQ. The variable domain in full, with the rest retrieved from reference TRBV7-6 and TRBJ2-1, is GAGVSQSPRYKVTKRGQDVALRCDPISGHVSLYWYRQALGQGPEFLTYFNYEAQQDKSGLPNDRFSAERPEGSISTLTIQRTEQRDSAMYRCASSLNRAYNEQFFGPGTRLTVL.

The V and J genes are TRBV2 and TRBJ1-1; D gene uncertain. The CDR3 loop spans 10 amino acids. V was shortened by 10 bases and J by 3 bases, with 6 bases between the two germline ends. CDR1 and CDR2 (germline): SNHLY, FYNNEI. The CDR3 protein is CAILDTEAFF. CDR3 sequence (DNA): TGTGCCATCCTTGACACTGAAGCTTTCTTT.

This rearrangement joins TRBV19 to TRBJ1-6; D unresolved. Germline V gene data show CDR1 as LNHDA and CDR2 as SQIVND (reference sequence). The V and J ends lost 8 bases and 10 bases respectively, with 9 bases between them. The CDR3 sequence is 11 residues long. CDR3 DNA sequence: TGTGCCAGTGGTGGGGTATCACCCCTCCACTTT. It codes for CASGGVSPLHF.

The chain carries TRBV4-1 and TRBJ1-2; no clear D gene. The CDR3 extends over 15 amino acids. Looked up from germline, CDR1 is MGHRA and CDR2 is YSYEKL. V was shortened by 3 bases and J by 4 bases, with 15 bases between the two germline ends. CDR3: CASSQGTGFSYGYTF. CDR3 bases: TGCGCCAGCAGCCAGGGAACCGGGTTCAGCTATGGCTACACCTTC.

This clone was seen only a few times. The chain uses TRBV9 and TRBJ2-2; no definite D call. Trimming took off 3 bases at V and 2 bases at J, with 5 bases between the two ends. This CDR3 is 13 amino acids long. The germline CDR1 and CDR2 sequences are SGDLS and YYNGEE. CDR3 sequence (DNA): TGTGCCAGCAGCGCAGACAACACCGGGGAGCTGTTTTTT. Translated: CASSADNTGELFF.

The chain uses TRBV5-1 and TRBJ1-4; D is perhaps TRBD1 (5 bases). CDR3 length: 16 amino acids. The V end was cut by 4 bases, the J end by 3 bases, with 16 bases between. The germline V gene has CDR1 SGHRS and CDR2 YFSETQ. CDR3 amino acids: CASSDGGISANEKLFF. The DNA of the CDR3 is TGCGCCAGCAGCGACGGGGGAATTTCGGCTAATGAAAAACTGTTTTTT.

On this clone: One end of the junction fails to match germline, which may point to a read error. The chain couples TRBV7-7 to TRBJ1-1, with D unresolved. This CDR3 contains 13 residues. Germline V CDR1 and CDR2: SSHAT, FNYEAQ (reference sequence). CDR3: CASSVNLNTEAFF. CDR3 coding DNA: TGTGCTAGCAGCGTGAATTTGAACACTGAAGCTTTCTTT.

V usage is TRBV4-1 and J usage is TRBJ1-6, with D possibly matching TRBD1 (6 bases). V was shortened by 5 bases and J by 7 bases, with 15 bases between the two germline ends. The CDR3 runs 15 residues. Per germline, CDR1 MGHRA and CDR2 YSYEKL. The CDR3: CASSSRQVPNSPLHF. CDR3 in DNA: TGCGCCAGCAGCTCCCGACAGGTGCCGAATTCACCCCTCCACTTT.

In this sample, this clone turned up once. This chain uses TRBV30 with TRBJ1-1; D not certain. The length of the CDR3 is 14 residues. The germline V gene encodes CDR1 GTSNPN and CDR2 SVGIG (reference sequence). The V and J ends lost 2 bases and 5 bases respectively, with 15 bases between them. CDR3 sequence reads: CAWSPGSRGTEAFF. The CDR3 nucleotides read TGTGCCTGGAGTCCGGGGAGTCGAGGGACTGAAGCTTTCTTT.

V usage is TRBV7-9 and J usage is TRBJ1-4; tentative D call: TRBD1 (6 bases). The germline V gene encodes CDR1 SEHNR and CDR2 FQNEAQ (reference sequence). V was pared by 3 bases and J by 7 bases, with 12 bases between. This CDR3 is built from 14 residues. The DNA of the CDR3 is TGTGCCAGCAGCTTCTGGGGGGGCGGTGAAAAACTGTTTTTT. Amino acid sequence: CASSFWGGGEKLFF.

Written as DNA, the CDR3 is TGTGCCAGCAGCTTACTCGCGGGACCTTCCTACGAGCAGTACTTC. The encoded protein is CASSLLAGPSYEQYF. V and J are TRBV7-2 and TRBJ2-7; D may be TRBD2 (6 bases). CDR1 is SGHTA, CDR2 FQGNSA, per germline. This CDR3 has 15 amino acids. V lost 2 bases, J lost 1 base, and 12 bases lay in between.

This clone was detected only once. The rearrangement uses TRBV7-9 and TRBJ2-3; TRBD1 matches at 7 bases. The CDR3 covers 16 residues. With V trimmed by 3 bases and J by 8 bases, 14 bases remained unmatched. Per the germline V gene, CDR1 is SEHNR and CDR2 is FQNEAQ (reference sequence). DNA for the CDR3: TGTGCCAGCAGCTTCGTACAGGGGATCCACAGTCTTACGCAGTATTTT. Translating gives CASSFVQGIHSLTQYF.

CDR3 sequence: CASRPATGVNGELFF. The CDR3 bases are TGTGCCAGCAGGCCGGCGACAGGGGTAAACGGGGAGCTGTTTTTT. This chain connects TRBV11-2 to TRBJ2-2, with 8 bases matching TRBD1. Unmatched junction bases numbered 10, after V lost 6 bases and J lost 7 bases. The germline CDR1 and CDR2 sequences are SGHAT and FQNNGV. The length of the CDR3 is 15 residues. The full variable domain, in which reference TRBV11-2 and TRBJ2-2 provide the parts outside the CDR3, is EAGVAQSPRYKIIEKRQSVAFWCNPISGHATLYWYQQILGQGPKLLIQFQNNGVVDDSQLPKDRFSAERLKGVDSTLKIQPAKLEDSAVYLCASRPATGVNGELFFGEGSRLTVL.